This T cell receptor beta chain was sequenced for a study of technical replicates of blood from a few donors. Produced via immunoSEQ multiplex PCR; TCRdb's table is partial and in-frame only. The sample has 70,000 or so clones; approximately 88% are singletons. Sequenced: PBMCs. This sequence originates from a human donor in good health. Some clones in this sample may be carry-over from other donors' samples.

CDR3 DNA: TGTGCCTGGGCACAGGGACAACAGCCCCAGCATTTT. Translation: CAWAQGQQPQHF. The chain combines TRBV30 with TRBJ1-5, with D possibly matching TRBD1 (6 bases). V was clipped by 5 bases and J by 7 bases, with 12 bases between them. Germline V gives CDR1 GTSNPN, CDR2 SVGIG (reference sequence). The CDR3 consists of 12 residues. Together with reference TRBV30 and TRBJ1-5, the CDR3 gives the full variable domain: SQTIHQWPATLVQPVGSPLSLECTVEGTSNPNLYWYRQAAGRGLQLLFYSVGIGQISSEVPQNLSASRPQDRQFILSSKKLLLSDSGFYLCAWAQGQQPQHFGDGTRLSIL.